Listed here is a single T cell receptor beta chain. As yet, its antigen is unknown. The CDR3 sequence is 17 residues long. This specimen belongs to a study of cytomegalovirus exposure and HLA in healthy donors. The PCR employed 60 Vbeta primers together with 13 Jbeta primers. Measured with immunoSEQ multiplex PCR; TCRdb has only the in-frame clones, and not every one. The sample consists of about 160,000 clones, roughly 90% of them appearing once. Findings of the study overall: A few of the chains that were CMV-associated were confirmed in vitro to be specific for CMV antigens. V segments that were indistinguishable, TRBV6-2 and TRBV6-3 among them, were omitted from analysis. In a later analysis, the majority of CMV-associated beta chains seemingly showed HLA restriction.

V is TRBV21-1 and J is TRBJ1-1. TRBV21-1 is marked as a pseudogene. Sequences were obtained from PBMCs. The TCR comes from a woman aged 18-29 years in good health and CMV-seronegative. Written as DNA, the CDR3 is TGTGCCAGCAGCAAAGCGGGGTCAGCCCGCCGGGGGACTGAAGCTTTCTTT. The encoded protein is CASSKAGSARRGTEAFF.